The 31 T cell receptor beta chains presented below share a single source sample, sequenced in a study of control samples from healthy donors and cancer patients. Here immunoSEQ multiplex PCR was the method, and the copy in TCRdb shows in-frame clones only, minus some. This table has tens of thousands of clones, 88% appearing once. Sequencing was performed on blood. These receptors all stem from a woman between 65 and 79 years old in good health.

The chain is built from TRBV11-2 and TRBJ1-1, with a weak D call TRBD1 (5 bases). Germline lookup yields CDR1 SGHAT and CDR2 FQNNGV. The germline V and J ends were trimmed by 5 bases and 5 bases, with 24 bases remaining between them. The CDR3 has 17 amino acids. CDR3 DNA: TGTGCCAGCAGCCGGGTGGGACTTGGGGCGAGTTTGACTGAAGCTTTCTTT. Translated: CASSRVGLGASLTEAFF. Drawing the rest from reference TRBV11-2 and TRBJ1-1, the complete variable domain is EAGVAQSPRYKIIEKRQSVAFWCNPISGHATLYWYQQILGQGPKLLIQFQNNGVVDDSQLPKDRFSAERLKGVDSTLKIQPAKLEDSAVYLCASSRVGLGASLTEAFFGQGTRLTVV.

V is TRBV7-2 and J is TRBJ1-5; D is perhaps TRBD1 (5 bases). This CDR3 contains 14 residues. Trimming shortened V by 5 bases and J by 4 bases, and 12 bases separated the two germline ends. Germline loops: CDR1 SGHTA, CDR2 FQGNSA. CDR3 in amino acids: CASSLGTYNQPQHF. CDR3 coding DNA: TGTGCCAGCAGCCTTGGGACTTATAATCAGCCCCAGCATTTT.

The chain is built from TRBV24-1 and TRBJ2-1, with 9 bases lining up with TRBD1. CDR1 is KGHDR and CDR2 is SFDVKD in the germline V gene. Trimming took 9 bases from V and 6 from J; bases not matched to a gene: 2. The CDR3 sequence is 12 residues long. The CDR3 loop is CATQGQGNEQFF. CDR3 coding DNA: TGTGCCACCCAGGGACAGGGCAATGAGCAGTTCTTC.

The chain recombines TRBV27 with TRBJ2-3; D perhaps matches TRBD2 (6 bases). The CDR3 is made up of 14 amino acids. V lost 3 bases and J lost 7, with 14 bases in between. CDR1 is MNHEY and CDR2 is SMNVEV in the germline V gene (reference sequence). The CDR3 protein is CASSLAGSPHTQYF. CDR3 DNA: TGTGCCAGCAGTTTGGCGGGATCGCCCCATACGCAGTATTTT.

The CDR3 DNA sequence: TGTGCCAGCAGTTGGGTCGTCCGGGACTACACCTTC. Translated: CASSWVVRDYTF. J is TRBJ1-2 and V is TRBV6-5; D is unresolved. V was trimmed by 4 bases and J by 10 bases, leaving 13 bases between them. Looked up from germline, CDR1 is MNHEY and CDR2 is SVGAGI. This CDR3 region has 12 residues.

Note on this clone: At one end, the junction sequence differs from germline, possibly due to a read error. The J gene is TRBJ2-7, the V gene TRBV11-2; D might be TRBD1 or TRBD2, each matching 5 bases. Per germline, CDR1 SGHAT and CDR2 FQNNGV. The CDR3 contains 12 residues. The CDR3 spells CASSPPGTALRF. DNA for the CDR3: TGTGCCAGCAGCCCCCCCGGGACGGCCCTAAGGTTC. The whole variable domain, remainder taken from reference TRBV11-2 and TRBJ2-7, is EAGVAQSPRYKIIEKRQSVAFWCNPISGHATLYWYQQILGQGPKLLIQFQNNGVVDDSQLPKDRFSAERLKGVDSTLKIQPAKLEDSAVYLCASSPPGTALRFGPGTRLTVT.

The chain couples TRBV4-1 to TRBJ2-3; 9 bases fit TRBD2. The germline CDR1 and CDR2 sequences are MGHRA and YSYEKL. After removal of 0 bases from V and 0 bases from J, the junction contained 10 bases not matched to a gene. The CDR3 totals 19 residues. CDR3 sequence (DNA): TGCGCCAGCAGCCAAGATTGGCGGGAGGGAAGTTCTAGCACAGATACGCAGTATTTT. This sequence encodes CASSQDWREGSSSTDTQYF.

The table lists this clone with a few counts. The gene calls are TRBV3-1 (or the pseudogene TRBV3-2) and TRBJ2-1, with D possibly TRBD1 on 6 matching bases. The CDR3 length is 15 residues. Germline values: CDR1 LGHDT, CDR2 YNNKEL (reference sequence). Trimming removed 7 bases at V and 5 bases at J, with 18 bases between. The CDR3 coding sequence is TGTGCCAGCAACGGACAGTTAGGGCGAAACAATGAGCAGTTCTTC. It yields the protein CASNGQLGRNNEQFF.

The chain couples TRBV19 to TRBJ1-1; possibly TRBD1 for D (5 bases). The germline V gene encodes CDR1 LNHDA and CDR2 SQIVND (reference sequence). The V end was cut by 8 bases, the J end by 7 bases, with 14 bases between. The length of the CDR3 is 12 residues. Written as DNA, the CDR3 is TGTGCCAGTGGGGGGGAACGGTATGAAGCTTTCTTT. As protein: CASGGERYEAFF.

This sequence joins TRBV9 and TRBJ2-7, with 12 bases that match TRBD1. The CDR3 consists of 16 residues. Trimming removed 1 base from V and 4 bases from J; junction bases left unmatched: 6. CDR1 SGDLS and CDR2 YYNGEE come from the germline V gene. As DNA, the CDR3 is TGTGCCAGCAGCGTATCGGGACAGGGGGCTCAGTACGAGCAGTACTTC. Translating gives CASSVSGQGAQYEQYF.

This chain joins TRBV10-3 and TRBJ1-2; D is unresolved. V was pared by 2 bases and J by 14 bases, with 15 bases between. The CDR3 covers 12 residues. Per the germline V gene, CDR1 is ENHRY and CDR2 is SYGVKD. CDR3 nucleotides: TGTGCCATCAGTGAGGGCGTAGGGTCGGAAACCTTC. It specifies CAISEGVGSETF.

The chain has TRBV6-1 and TRBJ1-1; D not certain. The length of the CDR3 is 14 residues. V shed 3 bases and J shed 1 base, with 9 bases lying between them. Germline CDR1 and CDR2: MNHNS and SASEGT. The chain's CDR3 is CASSEARGNTEAFF. DNA for the CDR3: TGTGCCAGCAGTGAGGCCCGGGGGAACACTGAAGCTTTCTTT.

This chain connects TRBV5-5 to TRBJ1-6; the match to TRBD1 covers 7 bases. V dropped 2 bases and J dropped 11; count of bases not matched to a gene: 19. CDR1 and CDR2 (germline): SGHKS, YYEKEE (reference sequence). CDR3 length: 18 amino acids. CDR3 nucleotide sequence: TGTGCCAGCAGCTTAAAGGGGTCAGGGGGGCTCTCCGGGGCACCCCTCCACTTT. Translating gives CASSLKGSGGLSGAPLHF.

At least ten counts were recorded for this clone. V usage is TRBV19 and J usage is TRBJ1-2; D is perhaps TRBD1 (6 bases). The ends were cut back, 5 bases at V and 2 bases at J, with 9 bases in the middle. CDR3 length: 13 residues. CDR1 is LNHDA, CDR2 SQIVND, per germline (reference sequence). CDR3 nucleotides: TGTGCCAGTAGTCTTGGACAGAACTATGGCTACACCTTC. Its protein product is CASSLGQNYGYTF. The full variable domain, rest sourced from reference TRBV19 and TRBJ1-2, is DGGITQSPKYLFRKEGQNVTLSCEQNLNHDAMYWYRQDPGQGLRLIYYSQIVNDFQKGDIAEGYSVSREKKESFPLTVTSAQKNPTAFYLCASSLGQNYGYTFGSGTRLTVV.

V and J are TRBV5-5 and TRBJ1-5; D uncertain. Looked up from germline, CDR1 is SGHKS and CDR2 is YYEKEE (reference sequence). The CDR3 has 14 residues. V was pared by 3 bases and J by 7 bases, with 14 bases between. CDR3 residues: CASSSVQVRQPQHF. The CDR3 DNA sequence: TGTGCCAGCAGCTCAGTCCAGGTGAGGCAGCCCCAGCATTTT.

The J gene is TRBJ1-1, the V gene TRBV3-1 (or the pseudogene TRBV3-2); tentatively, D is TRBD1 (5 bases). CDR1 and CDR2 (germline): LGHDT, YNNKEL (reference sequence). The CDR3 covers 13 residues. The V end lost 2 bases, the J end lost 4 bases, and 8 bases lay between the germline ends. The chain's CDR3 is CASSQLRGTEAFF. The CDR3 coding sequence is TGTGCCAGCAGCCAATTGAGGGGCACTGAAGCTTTCTTT.

The chain uses TRBV6-5 and TRBJ2-3; 10 nucleotides match TRBD2. Germline CDR1 is MNHEY and CDR2 is SVGAGI. The ends lost 7 bases at V and 8 bases at J; junction bases unmatched: 6. This CDR3 is 13 amino acids long. The CDR3 is CASIPTSGRTQYF. In nucleotides, the CDR3 is TGTGCCAGCATTCCGACTAGCGGGCGTACGCAGTATTTT.

Concerning this clone itself: A read error may produce the germline difference seen at one junction end. This CDR3 is also generated by other DNA sequences in the sample. V is TRBV6-6 and J is TRBJ2-2; 16 nucleotides line up with TRBD2. The V gene's germline CDR1 is MNHNY and CDR2 SVGAGI (reference sequence). This CDR3 is 15 amino acids long. CDR3 DNA sequence: TGTGCCAGCAGTACCCCGGGACTAGCGGGGGGGGAGCTATTTTTT. Protein product: CASSTPGLAGGELFF.

This sequence joins TRBV4-3 and TRBJ2-3, with 13 bases identical to TRBD2. From germline, CDR1 is LGHNA and CDR2 YSLEER. The CDR3 sequence is 15 residues long. V lost 3 bases to trimming and J lost 7 bases; unmatched junction nucleotides: 4. The CDR3 here is CASSQGTSGANTQYF. The CDR3, as DNA: TGCGCCAGCAGCCAGGGGACTAGCGGGGCCAATACGCAGTATTTT.

The chain joins TRBV9 to TRBJ2-7; 10 bases match TRBD1. V trimming: 2 bases; J trimming: 6 bases; junction bases outside the gene matches: 5. From germline, CDR1 is SGDLS and CDR2 YYNGEE. The CDR3 contains 14 residues. DNA of the CDR3: TGTGCCAGCAGCGTCGGGACAGGGGTGGGCGAGCAGTACTTC. Protein sequence: CASSVGTGVGEQYF.

The rearrangement joins TRBV10-3 to TRBJ1-1, with a weak D call TRBD1 (5 bases). V lost 6 bases, J lost 6 bases, and 14 bases lay in between. CDR3 length: 13 residues. Germline V lookup: CDR1 ENHRY, CDR2 SYGVKD. This CDR3 reads CAIRETEVSEAFF. CDR3 nucleotide sequence: TGTGCCATCAGAGAGACAGAGGTCTCTGAAGCTTTCTTT.

V usage is TRBV3-1 (or the pseudogene TRBV3-2) and J usage is TRBJ2-4; 12 nucleotides line up with TRBD2. Germline V lookup: CDR1 LGHDT, CDR2 YNNKEL (reference sequence). V lost 1 base, J lost 9 bases, and 7 bases stayed unmatched. This CDR3 has 16 amino acids. CDR3 protein: CASSQVSSGRAGIQYF. CDR3 DNA sequence: TGTGCCAGCAGCCAAGTTTCTAGCGGGAGGGCAGGCATTCAGTACTTC.

A single count supports this clone. The CDR3 loop reads CASSGDSTEAFF. DNA for the CDR3: TGCGCCAGCAGTGGGGATTCCACTGAAGCTTTCTTT. This rearrangement joins TRBV5-1 to TRBJ1-1; D uncertain. Trimming shortened V by 5 bases and J by 4 bases, and 9 bases separated the two germline ends. The CDR3 spans 12 residues. CDR1 and CDR2 from the germline V gene are SGHRS and YFSETQ.

This sequence joins TRBV11-2 and TRBJ2-5; 10 bases are shared with TRBD2. Germline CDR1 SGHAT, CDR2 FQNNGV. The CDR3 is made up of 15 amino acids. V lost 3 bases and J lost 7; bases outside the gene matches: 8. CDR3 coding DNA: TGTGCCAGCAGCTTGTTCCATGAGCGGGGGGGGACCCAGTACTTC. This codes for CASSLFHERGGTQYF.

The rearrangement uses TRBV5-4 and TRBJ2-3; 12 bases fit TRBD2. The V segment lost 4 bases and the J segment 5 bases; nucleotides outside the gene matches: 8. Germline V gene sequence: CDR1 SGHNT, CDR2 YYREEE (reference sequence). This CDR3 is built from 16 residues. CDR3 nucleotide sequence: TGTGCCAGCAGCGCCAGACTAGCGGGAGAGAAAGATACGCAGTATTTT. It yields the protein CASSARLAGEKDTQYF.

V usage is TRBV19 and J usage is TRBJ1-4, with D possibly being TRBD1 (6 bases). This CDR3 comprises 15 residues. Trimming shortened V by 5 bases and J by 4 bases, and 14 bases separated the two germline ends. Germline values: CDR1 LNHDA, CDR2 SQIVND (reference sequence). In DNA form, the CDR3 reads TGTGCCAGTAGTTCCCGGACAGACTATAATGAAAAACTGTTTTTT. It codes for CASSSRTDYNEKLFF.

This rearrangement joins TRBV7-3 to TRBJ2-1; D may be TRBD1 (6 bases). The CDR3 length is 13 residues. V lost 5 bases, J lost 8 bases, and 13 bases lay in between. Germline lookup yields CDR1 SGHTA and CDR2 FQGTGA. This chain's CDR3 is CASSQRYRDEQFF. Here the CDR3 DNA reads TGTGCCAGCAGCCAAAGGTACAGGGATGAGCAGTTCTTC.

This clone has just a few counts. This sequence joins TRBV5-4 and TRBJ1-1; 8 bases line up with TRBD1. The CDR3 covers 16 residues. From germline, CDR1 is SGHNT and CDR2 YYREEE (reference sequence). Trimming removed 2 bases from V and 3 bases from J; junction bases left unmatched: 9. The CDR3 is CASSFEARGRHTEAFF. CDR3 in DNA: TGTGCCAGCAGCTTCGAGGCCAGGGGGCGGCACACTGAAGCTTTCTTT.

Remarks on this clone: One end of the junction is discordant with germline, which a read error may explain. This sequence joins TRBV5-4 and TRBJ1-1, with 7 bases fitting TRBD1. The CDR3 totals 13 residues. Germline V gene data show CDR1 as SGHNT and CDR2 as YYREEE (reference sequence). The CDR3 protein is CASSLIGTDPQSF. In DNA, the CDR3 is TGTGCCAGCAGCTTAATCGGGACAGATCCCCAGTCCTTT.

In this sample, this clone turned up once. The chain carries TRBV6-2 or TRBV6-3 and TRBJ1-1, with 7 bases that match TRBD1. The CDR3 is 12 amino acids. V trimming: 5 bases; J trimming: 10 bases; junction bases outside the gene matches: 7. Germline V CDR1 and CDR2: MNHEY, SVGEGT. CDR3 bases: TGTGCCAGCAGTGACAGGGATGTTGGAGCTTTCTTT. Encoded protein: CASSDRDVGAFF.

The chain combines TRBV9 with TRBJ1-2, with D tentatively TRBD1 (5 bases). The CDR3 has 16 residues. Germline lookup yields CDR1 SGDLS and CDR2 YYNGEE. V gave up 4 bases and J gave up 0 bases, with 16 bases separating them. The CDR3 protein is CASSPDLRQTNYGYTF. Written as DNA, the CDR3 is TGTGCCAGCAGCCCCGACCTTCGACAGACTAACTATGGCTACACCTTC.